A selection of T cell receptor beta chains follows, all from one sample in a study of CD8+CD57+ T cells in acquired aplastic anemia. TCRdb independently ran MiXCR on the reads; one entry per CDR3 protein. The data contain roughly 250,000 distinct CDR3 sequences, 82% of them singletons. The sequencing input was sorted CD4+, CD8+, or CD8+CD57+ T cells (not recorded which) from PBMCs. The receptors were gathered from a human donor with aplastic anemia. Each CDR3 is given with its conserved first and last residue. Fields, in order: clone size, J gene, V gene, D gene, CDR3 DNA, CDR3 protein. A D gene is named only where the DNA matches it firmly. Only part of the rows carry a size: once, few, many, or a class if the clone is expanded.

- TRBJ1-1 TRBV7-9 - TGTGCCAGCAGCTCCGCAGATACGCAGTATACTGGCCCATTCTTT CASSSADTQYTGPFF
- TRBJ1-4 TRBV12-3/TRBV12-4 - TGTGCCAGCAGCTTACGGGGTGGGTCCGATGAAAAACTGTTTTTT CASSLRGGSDEKLFF
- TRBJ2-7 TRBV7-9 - TGTGCCAGCAGCCCCAACCTGGGGTACGAGCAGTACTTC CASSPNLGYEQYF
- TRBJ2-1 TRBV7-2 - TGTGCCAGCAGCTTATCTGTTGGGAATGAGCAGTTCTTC CASSLSVGNEQFF
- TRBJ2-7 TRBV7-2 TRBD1 TGTGCCAGCGCGAGGGGGACAGGGGGGAACGAGCAGTACTTC CASARGTGGNEQYF
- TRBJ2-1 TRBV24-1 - TGTGCCACCTTGGCAGGGGAGACCGGGGAGCAGTTTTTC CATLAGETGEQFF
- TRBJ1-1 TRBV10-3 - TGTGCCATCGCCGACAGGAGGAACACTGAAGCTTTCTTT CAIADRRNTEAFF
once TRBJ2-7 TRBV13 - TGTGCCAGCAGGGAAGAGGGATGGGGGACTGGGGTCACCAAGCAGTACTTC CASREEGWGTGVTKQYF
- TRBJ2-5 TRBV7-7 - - CAGLGAAETQYFGYF
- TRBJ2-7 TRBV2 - TGTGCCAGCAGTGCTCAAAGCAGGGCGGCCACTGGCGAGCAGTACTTC CASSAQSRAATGEQYF
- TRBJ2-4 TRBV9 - TGTGCCAGCAGCGTAGGCACAGGGAACATTCAGTACTTC CASSVGTGNIQYF
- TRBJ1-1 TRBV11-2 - TGTGCCAGCAGCTTATTAGAGGCAGGGAACACTGAAGCTTTCTTT CASSLLEAGNTEAFF
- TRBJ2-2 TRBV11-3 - TGTGCCAGCAGCTTAGATCTGACAGTGGGTGGCGGGGAGCTGTTTTTT CASSLDLTVGGGELFF
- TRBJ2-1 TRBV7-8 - TGTGCCAGCAGCTTAGAGAGAAGCCCCGATACGCAGGATCAGTTCTTC CASSLERSPDTQDQFF
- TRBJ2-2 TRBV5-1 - TGTGCCAGCAGTTGTGAAGCCGCGAACGCCGGGGAGCTGTTTTTT CASSCEAANAGELFF
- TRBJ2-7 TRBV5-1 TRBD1 TGCGCCAGCTCCGGGACAGGGGGCTACGAGCAGTACTTC CASSGTGGYEQYF
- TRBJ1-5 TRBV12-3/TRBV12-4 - TGTGCCAGCACAACGGGGGCTAATCAGCCCCAGCATTTT CASTTGANQPQHF
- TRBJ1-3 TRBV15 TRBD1 TGTGCCACCAGCACCGGCGACAGGGGATCAAACACCATATATTTT CATSTGDRGSNTIYF
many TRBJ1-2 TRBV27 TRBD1 TGTGCCAGTAGTTTAGACGGACAGGGGAGTTATGGCTACACCTTC CASSLDGQGSYGYTF
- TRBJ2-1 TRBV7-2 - TGTGCCAGCAGCTTAGCGGGCGGAACCGATCAGGATGATCAGTTCTTC CASSLAGGTDQDDQFF
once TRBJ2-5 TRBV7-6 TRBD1 TGTGCCAGCAGCCCTCCGACAGGGGACGCGACCCAGTACTTC CASSPPTGDATQYF
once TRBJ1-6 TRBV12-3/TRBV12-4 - TGTGCCAGCAGCCAACGAAGTTCACCCCTCCACTTT CASSQRSSPLHF
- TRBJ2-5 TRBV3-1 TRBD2 TGTGCCAGCAGCCAAGTGCATACTAGCGGGGTGGCAACCCAGTACTTC CASSQVHTSGVATQYF
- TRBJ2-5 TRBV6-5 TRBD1 TGTGCCAGCAGGGAGACAGGGGGGGAGACCCAGTACTTC CASRETGGETQYF
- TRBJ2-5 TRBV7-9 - TGTGCCAGCAGCAGAGGTAGCGCGCAAGAGACCGAGTACTTC CASSRGSAQETEYF
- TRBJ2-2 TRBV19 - TGTGCCAGCTCAGTGGTGGCCGGGGAGCTGTTTTTT CASSVVAGELFF
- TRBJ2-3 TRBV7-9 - TGTGCCAGCAGCGTACAGTCAAATACGCAGAGTTTT CASSVQSNTQSF
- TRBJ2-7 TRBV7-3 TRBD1 TGTGCCACCCAGGGACAGGGAAATCCCGAGCAGTACTTC CATQGQGNPEQYF
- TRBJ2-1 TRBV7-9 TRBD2 TGTGCCAGCACCCTAGGGAGGGTCCCCTCTGGGGAGCAGTTCTTC CASTLGRVPSGEQFF
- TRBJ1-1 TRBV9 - TGTGCCAGCAGCGTCGACCGCGCCTCCAATAATTCACCTTTCTTT CASSVDRASNNSPFF
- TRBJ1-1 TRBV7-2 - TGTGCCAGCAGCTTAAATCGCACAGGGAACACTAAAGCTTTCTTT CASSLNRTGNTKAFF
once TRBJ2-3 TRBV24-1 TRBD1 TGTGCCACCAGTGACCCCGGGACAGGGGAAACAGATACGCAGTATTTT CATSDPGTGETDTQYF
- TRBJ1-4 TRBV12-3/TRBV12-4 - TGTGCCAGCAGTTTAGCGTCGAGACCAACTAATGAAAAACTGTTTTTT CASSLASRPTNEKLFF
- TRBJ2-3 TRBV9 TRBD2 TGTGCCAACAGCTTGGCGGGAGGACCCGGAACGCAGTATTTT CANSLAGGPGTQYF
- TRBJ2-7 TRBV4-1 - TGCGCCAGCAGCCAAGATCCAAACGGATTCTACGAGCAGTACTTC CASSQDPNGFYEQYF
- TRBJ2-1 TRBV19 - TGTGCCAGTAGTATAACGAGGGGAACCTACAATGAGCAGTTCTTC CASSITRGTYNEQFF
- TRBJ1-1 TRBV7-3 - TGTGCCAGCAGCTTAGACGCCACAGCCAATACTGAAGCATTCTTT CASSLDATANTEAFF
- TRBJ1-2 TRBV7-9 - TGTGCCACCAGCGCGGGACGTTACTATGAGTATGGCTTCACCTTC CATSAGRYYEYGFTF
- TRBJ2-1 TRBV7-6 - TGTGCCAGCAGCTTTCAGAGAGGCGGCGGTACCGAGGAGCAGTTCTTC CASSFQRGGGTEEQFF
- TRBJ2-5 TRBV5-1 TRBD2 TGCGCCACTTCGCGGGGGAACAACTATGAGACCCAGTACTTC CATSRGNNYETQYF
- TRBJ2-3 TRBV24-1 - TGTGCCACCAGTGATTTTTGGAGCTCCGATGAGCAGTATTTT CATSDFWSSDEQYF
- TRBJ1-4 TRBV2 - TGTGCCAGCCTTCAGACAGGAAGAAATGAAAAACTGTTTTTT CASLQTGRNEKLFF
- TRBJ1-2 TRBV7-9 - TGTGCCAGCAGCTCCGAGACGGGGGGGCACACATATACGTACACCTTC CASSSETGGHTYTYTF
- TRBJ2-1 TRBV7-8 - TGTGCCAGCAGCTCCTGGGCTGGCCCGAGTAATGAGCAGTTCTTC CASSSWAGPSNEQFF
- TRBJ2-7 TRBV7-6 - TGTGCCACCAGCTTAGCCCACCGGACGAAAGAGCACCAGTTC CATSLAHRTKEHQF
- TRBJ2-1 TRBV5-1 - TGCGCCAGCAGCTTGGTCGTTCTGACCTACAATGAGCAGTTCTTC CASSLVVLTYNEQFF
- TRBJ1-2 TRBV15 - TGTGCCACCAACCAGGGGAGGAACGGGCTCGTATATGGCTACACCTTC CATNQGRNGLVYGYTF
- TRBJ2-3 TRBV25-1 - TGTGCCAGCAGCTTTAAGACAGGAAACACAGATACGCAGTATTTT CASSFKTGNTDTQYF
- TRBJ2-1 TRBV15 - TGTGCCACCAGCAGAGATCTGGGGGGGCTACACAATGAGCAGTTCTTC CATSRDLGGLHNEQFF
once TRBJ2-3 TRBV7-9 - TGTGCCAGCAGCTTTGAAGGAAGTGGGGAGACCCAGGATTTT CASSFEGSGETQDF
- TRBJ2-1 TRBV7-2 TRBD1 TGTGCCAGCAGCCGGGACAGGCAGACCCCGCAGTTCTTC CASSRDRQTPQFF
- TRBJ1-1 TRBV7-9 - TGTGCCAGCAGCTTAACTAGTGGGTGTGAGGCTTTCTTT CASSLTSGCEAFF
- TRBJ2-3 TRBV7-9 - TGTGCCAGCAGCTTGGGCAGGGGTGATCCCACGAGCAGTCAGTATTTT CASSLGRGDPTSSQYF
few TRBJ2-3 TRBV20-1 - TGCAGTGCCAGTAGTTGGGGACGCAAGAATACGCAGTATTTT CSASSWGRKNTQYF
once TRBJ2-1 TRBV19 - TGTGCCAGTAGTATGGGGAGGGGGCCAGGCAAGGAGTTCTTC CASSMGRGPGKEFF
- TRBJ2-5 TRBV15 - TGTGCCACGAGCAGAACAAGCGACCAAGATACCCAGTACTTC CATSRTSDQDTQYF
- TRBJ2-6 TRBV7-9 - TGTGCCAGCAGCTTTCAAAGTAGCTGCGGGGCCGATGAGCTGACTTTC CASSFQSSCGADELTF
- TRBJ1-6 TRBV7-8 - TGTGCCAGCAGTGAAGTAGGGGGTGTGGGCGATGAGCAGCTCCACTTT CASSEVGGVGDEQLHF